This entry is about one TCR beta chain. The data derive from a study of immune characterization of retroperitoneal liposarcoma. The CDR3 sequence is 16 residues long. V shed 5 bases and J 13 bases; nucleotides not matched to a gene: 20. The germline CDR1 and CDR2 sequences are MNHGY and SAAAGT. TCRdb re-derived calls from the PCR reads in MiXCR, one entry per CDR3 protein. The sample carries thousands of distinct CDR3 sequences, roughly 29% recorded once. The origin of this receptor is a female donor with retroperitoneal liposarcoma. The chain links TRBV6-8 to TRBJ2-1, with 7 bases that match TRBD1. What was sequenced was tumor tissue. CDR3 amino acids: CASSPQHGTDQETQFF. DNA of the CDR3: TGTGCCAGCAGTCCTCAACACGGGACAGACCAAGAGACCCAGTTCTTC.